One sample yielded the 7 T cell receptor beta chains listed below, sequenced in a study of OX40 agonist ivuxolimab in advanced cancers. Library prep was done by the immunoSEQ multiplex PCR assay. TCRdb provides this immuneACCESS table in a form limited to in-frame rearrangements. Some clones are lacking; in checked studies, under half of them reflect an unresolved V gene, and why the rest are absent is not known. For this sample there are about 57,000 clones; 75% to 90% appear just once. The ten top clones hold about 0.36% of the sample. The specimen was CD4+ or CD8+ T cells sorted from blood, collected in a trial of the OX40 agonist ivuxolimab. The receptor set was obtained from an adult with an advanced solid tumor such as melanoma, head and neck, liver or kidney cancer.

This chain joins TRBV11-3 and TRBJ2-1, with D possibly being TRBD1 (6 bases). Trimming shortened V by 1 base and J by 0 bases, and 16 bases separated the two germline ends. Germline V gene lookup returns CDR1 SGHNT and CDR2 YENEEA. The CDR3 has 18 residues. The CDR3 nucleotides read TGTGCCAGCAGCTTAGGGGTGAGGGGACAAAGCTCCTACAATGAGCAGTTCTTC. This sequence encodes CASSLGVRGQSSYNEQFF.

The chain links TRBV9 to TRBJ1-5, with 7 bases that match TRBD1. The CDR3 totals 14 residues. The germline CDR1 and CDR2 sequences are SGDLS and YYNGEE. Trimming removed 4 bases from V and 7 bases from J; junction bases left unmatched: 8. CDR3 sequence reads: CASSRDRGEQPQHF. DNA for the CDR3: TGTGCCAGCAGCCGGGACAGAGGAGAGCAGCCCCAGCATTTT.

The V gene is TRBV9, the J gene TRBJ2-1, with TRBD2 identical over 13 bases. The junction had 4 bases not matched to a gene; V was cut back by 4 bases and J by 0 bases. The CDR3 sequence is 17 residues long. Germline V gene sequence: CDR1 SGDLS, CDR2 YYNGEE. CDR3: CASSSGTSGASYNEQFF. CDR3 nucleotide sequence: TGTGCCAGCAGCTCCGGGACTAGCGGGGCCTCCTACAATGAGCAGTTCTTC.

V and J are TRBV11-3 and TRBJ2-1; D remains ambiguous. This CDR3 comprises 12 residues. Trimming shortened V by 5 bases and J by 9 bases, and 11 bases separated the two germline ends. Germline V gene data show CDR1 as SGHNT and CDR2 as YENEEA. CDR3: CASSPKGGEQFF. The CDR3 region has the DNA TGTGCCAGCAGCCCAAAGGGTGGTGAGCAGTTCTTC.

CDR3 DNA sequence: TGTGCCAGCAGCTTGGAGGAGTCCCGCTATGGCTACACCTTC. This sequence encodes CASSLEESRYGYTF. The rearrangement uses TRBV5-4 and TRBJ1-2; the D is unclear. The ends were cut back, 0 bases at V and 4 bases at J, with 10 bases in the middle. The length of the CDR3 is 14 residues. Germline CDR1 is SGHNT and CDR2 is YYREEE (reference sequence).

The chain carries TRBV7-2 and TRBJ2-1; 11 nucleotides match TRBD2. Trimming cost V 0 bases and J 8 bases; bases outside gene matches: 6. The CDR3 loop spans 16 amino acids. Germline assignment: CDR1 SGHTA and CDR2 FQGNSA. This CDR3 reads CASSLALAGGRHEQFF. The CDR3 DNA reads as TGTGCCAGCAGCTTAGCCTTAGCGGGAGGGCGGCATGAGCAGTTCTTC.

The chain joins TRBV7-2 to TRBJ2-7; 8 bases agree with TRBD2. Germline V gene sequence: CDR1 SGHTA, CDR2 FQGNSA. This CDR3 spans 15 amino acids. V was clipped by 4 bases and J by 12 bases; unmatched bases: 17. CDR3: CASSSLGGLAPRRYF. As DNA, the CDR3 is TGTGCCAGCAGCTCCTTAGGCGGACTAGCCCCGAGAAGGTACTTC.